The clone carrying this TCR beta chain was seen more than once but under ten times. These data belong to a study of CD8 T cells in Susac syndrome. After extraction with the RNeasy kit, roughly 0.45 to 1 ug of the RNA was reverse transcribed using random hexamers. TCRdb re-analysed the immunoSEQ multiplex PCR reads in MiXCR, keeping a single row per CDR3 protein. The profile shows about 280,000 distinct CDR3 sequences, approximately 84% of them singletons. Germline lookup yields CDR1 SEHNR and CDR2 FQNEAQ (reference sequence). The CDR3 runs to 15 residues. Unmatched junction bases numbered 4, after V lost 4 bases and J lost 1 base.

The sample consisted of CD8+ T cells from PBMCs. The chain carries TRBV7-9 and TRBJ2-7, with 10 bases aligning to TRBD2. The TCR was taken from a human donor with multiple sclerosis. The CDR3 DNA reads as TGTGCCAGCAGCTCTCCACTAGCGGGGTCCTACGAGCAGTACTTC. It codes for CASSSPLAGSYEQYF. Supplemented by reference TRBV7-9 and TRBJ2-7, the full variable domain reads DTGVSQNPRHKITKRGQNVTFRCDPISEHNRLYWYRQTLGQGPEFLTYFQNEAQLEKSRLLSDRFSAERPKGSFSTLEIQRTEQGDSAMYLCASSSPLAGSYEQYFGPGTRLTVT.